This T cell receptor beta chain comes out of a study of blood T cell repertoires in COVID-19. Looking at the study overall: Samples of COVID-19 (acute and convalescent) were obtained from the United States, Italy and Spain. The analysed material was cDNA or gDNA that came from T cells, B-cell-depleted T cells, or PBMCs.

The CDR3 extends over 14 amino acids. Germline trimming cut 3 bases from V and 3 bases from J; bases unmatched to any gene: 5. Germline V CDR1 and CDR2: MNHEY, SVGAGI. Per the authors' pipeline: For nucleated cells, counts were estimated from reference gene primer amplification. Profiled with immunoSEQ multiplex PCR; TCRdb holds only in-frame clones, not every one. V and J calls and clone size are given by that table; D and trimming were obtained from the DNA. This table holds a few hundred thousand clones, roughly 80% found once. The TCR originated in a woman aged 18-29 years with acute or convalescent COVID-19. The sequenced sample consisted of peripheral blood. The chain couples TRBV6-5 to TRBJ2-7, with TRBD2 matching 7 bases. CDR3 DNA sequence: TGTGCCAGCAGTTATCGAGCGGGATTCTACGAGCAGTACTTC. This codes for CASSYRAGFYEQYF.